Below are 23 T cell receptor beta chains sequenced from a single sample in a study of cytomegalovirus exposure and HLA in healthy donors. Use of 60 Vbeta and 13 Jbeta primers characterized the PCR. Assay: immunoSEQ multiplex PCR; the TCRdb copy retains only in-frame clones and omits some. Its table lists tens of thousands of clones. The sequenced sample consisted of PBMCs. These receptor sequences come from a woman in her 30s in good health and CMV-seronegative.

Written as DNA, the CDR3 is TGTGCCAGCAGCTTACCCCAGGCGGGGCATGAGCAGTTCTTC. Its protein is CASSLPQAGHEQFF. This sequence joins TRBV11-2 and TRBJ2-1; tentative D call: TRBD2 (6 bases). The ends were cut back, 2 bases at V and 8 bases at J, with 13 bases in the middle. The CDR3 loop spans 14 amino acids. Germline CDR1 and CDR2: SGHAT and FQNNGV.

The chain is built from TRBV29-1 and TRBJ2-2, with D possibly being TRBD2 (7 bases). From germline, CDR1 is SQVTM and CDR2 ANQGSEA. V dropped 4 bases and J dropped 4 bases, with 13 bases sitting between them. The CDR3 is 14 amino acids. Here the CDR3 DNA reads TGCAGCGTTGGTGGGGGGGCCTTCACCGGGGAGCTGTTTTTT. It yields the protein CSVGGGAFTGELFF.

The CDR3 DNA reads as TGCGCCAGCAGCCCCAGTTCTAACTATGGCTACACCTTC. This sequence encodes CASSPSSNYGYTF. The V gene is TRBV5-1, the J gene TRBJ1-2; no reliable D call. V was cut by 4 bases and J by 0 bases, with 7 bases left in between. Germline V gene lookup returns CDR1 SGHRS and CDR2 YFSETQ. This CDR3 region has 13 residues.

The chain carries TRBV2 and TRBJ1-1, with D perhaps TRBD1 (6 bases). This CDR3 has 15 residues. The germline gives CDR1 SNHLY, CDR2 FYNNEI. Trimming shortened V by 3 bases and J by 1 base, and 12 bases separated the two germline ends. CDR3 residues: CASSDRGLSNTEAFF. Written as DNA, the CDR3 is TGTGCCAGCAGTGACAGGGGTTTGTCGAACACTGAAGCTTTCTTT.

CDR3 sequence reads: CASSTGTAGELFF. The CDR3 DNA follows: TGTGCCAGTAGCACTGGGACAGCCGGGGAGCTGTTTTTT. J is TRBJ2-2 and V is TRBV19; 7 positions match TRBD1. CDR1 LNHDA and CDR2 SQIVND come from the germline V gene (reference sequence). This CDR3 is built from 13 residues. J was trimmed by 6 bases and V by 6 bases; bases with no gene match: 4.

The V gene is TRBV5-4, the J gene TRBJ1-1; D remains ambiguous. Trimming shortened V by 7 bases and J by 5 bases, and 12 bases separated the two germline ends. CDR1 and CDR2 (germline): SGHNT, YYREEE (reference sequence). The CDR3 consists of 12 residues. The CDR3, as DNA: TGTGCCAGCCAGGAGGCGGGGACTGAAGCTTTCTTT. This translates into CASQEAGTEAFF.

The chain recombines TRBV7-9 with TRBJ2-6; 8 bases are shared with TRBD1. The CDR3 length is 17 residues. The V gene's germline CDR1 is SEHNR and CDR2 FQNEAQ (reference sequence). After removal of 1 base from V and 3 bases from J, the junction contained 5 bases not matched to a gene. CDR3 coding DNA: TGTGCCAGCAGCTTAGTCCAGGGGGCGGGTGGGGCCAACGTCCTGACTTTC. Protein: CASSLVQGAGGANVLTF.

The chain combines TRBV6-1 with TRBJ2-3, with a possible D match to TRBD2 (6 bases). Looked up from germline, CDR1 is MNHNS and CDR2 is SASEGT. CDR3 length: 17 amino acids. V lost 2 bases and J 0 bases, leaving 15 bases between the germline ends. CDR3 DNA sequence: TGTGCCAGCAGTGAATTTGCGGGGCGTACTAGCACAGATACGCAGTATTTT. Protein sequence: CASSEFAGRTSTDTQYF.

CDR3 in DNA: TGCGCCAGCAGCTTGAGTCAAGGGGGTGAAGCTTTCTTT. Amino acid sequence: CASSLSQGGEAFF. This rearrangement joins TRBV5-1 to TRBJ1-1, with a possible D match to TRBD1 (6 bases). The CDR3 loop spans 13 amino acids. V was cut by 1 base and J by 7 bases, with 11 bases left in between. Germline V gene data show CDR1 as SGHRS and CDR2 as YFSETQ.

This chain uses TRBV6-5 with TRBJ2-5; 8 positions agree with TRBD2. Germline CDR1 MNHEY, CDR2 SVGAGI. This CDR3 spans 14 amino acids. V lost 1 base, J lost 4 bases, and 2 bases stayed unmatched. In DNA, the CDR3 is TGTGCCAGCAGTTACTACGGGAGGGGAGAGACCCAGTACTTC. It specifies CASSYYGRGETQYF.

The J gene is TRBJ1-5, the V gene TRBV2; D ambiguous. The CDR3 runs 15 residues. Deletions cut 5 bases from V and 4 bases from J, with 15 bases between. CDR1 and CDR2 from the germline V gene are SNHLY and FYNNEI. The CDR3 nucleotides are TGTGCCAGCAGTACCTTAGAAGCAATAAATCAGCCCCAGCATTTT. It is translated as CASSTLEAINQPQHF. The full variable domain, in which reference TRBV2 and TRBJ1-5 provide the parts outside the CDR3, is EPEVTQTPSHQVTQMGQEVILRCVPISNHLYFYWYRQILGQKVEFLVSFYNNEISEKSEIFDDQFSVERPDGSNFTLKIRSTKLEDSAMYFCASSTLEAINQPQHFGDGTRLSIL.

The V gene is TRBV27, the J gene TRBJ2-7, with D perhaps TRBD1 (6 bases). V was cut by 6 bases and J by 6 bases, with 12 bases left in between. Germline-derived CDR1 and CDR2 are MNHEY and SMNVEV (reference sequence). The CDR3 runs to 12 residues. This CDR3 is CASRTGMAEQYF. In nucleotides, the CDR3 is TGTGCCAGCAGAACAGGGATGGCCGAGCAGTACTTC.

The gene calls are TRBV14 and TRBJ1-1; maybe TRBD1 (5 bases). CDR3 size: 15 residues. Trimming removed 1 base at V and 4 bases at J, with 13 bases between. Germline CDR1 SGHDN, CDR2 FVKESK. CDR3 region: CASSQGAGLATEAFF. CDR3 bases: TGTGCCAGCAGCCAAGGGGCAGGGTTGGCCACTGAAGCTTTCTTT.

The CDR3 loop is CAWGGRAGRVVHNEQFF. CDR3 in DNA: TGTGCCTGGGGAGGTAGGGCAGGCCGGGTAGTGCACAATGAGCAGTTCTTC. V gene TRBV30 combines with J gene TRBJ2-1; possibly TRBD2 for D (5 bases). The CDR3 sequence is 17 residues long. The ends were cut back, 5 bases at V and 5 bases at J, with 25 bases in the middle. The germline V gene has CDR1 GTSNPN and CDR2 SVGIG (reference sequence). Variable domain in full (rest from reference TRBV30 and TRBJ2-1): SQTIHQWPATLVQPVGSPLSLECTVEGTSNPNLYWYRQAAGRGLQLLFYSVGIGQISSEVPQNLSASRPQDRQFILSSKKLLLSDSGFYLCAWGGRAGRVVHNEQFFGPGTRLTVL.

The CDR3 DNA reads TGTGCCAGCAGCTCAAGAGCGGGAGAGGTTCATACGCAGTATTTT. Protein product: CASSSRAGEVHTQYF. The chain combines TRBV13 with TRBJ2-3, with 8 bases that match TRBD2. V lost 4 bases to trimming and J lost 7 bases; unmatched junction nucleotides: 10. Germline loops: CDR1 PRHDT, CDR2 FYEKMQ (reference sequence). The CDR3 contains 15 residues.

The CDR3 region has the DNA TGTGCCAGCAGACTTAGCGGGAGCTACGAGCAGTACTTC. This gives the protein CASRLSGSYEQYF. The rearrangement links TRBV27 to TRBJ2-7; TRBD2 matches 9 bases. Germline V gives CDR1 MNHEY, CDR2 SMNVEV (reference sequence). V shed 6 bases, J shed 3 bases, and the junction held 3 bases outside the gene matches. The CDR3 loop spans 13 amino acids.

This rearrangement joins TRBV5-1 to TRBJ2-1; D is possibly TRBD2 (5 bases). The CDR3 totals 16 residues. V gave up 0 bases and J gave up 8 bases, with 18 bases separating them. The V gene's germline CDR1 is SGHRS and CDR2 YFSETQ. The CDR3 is CASSLEGRGPYYEQFF. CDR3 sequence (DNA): TGCGCCAGCAGCTTGGAGGGTAGAGGGCCGTATTATGAGCAGTTCTTC. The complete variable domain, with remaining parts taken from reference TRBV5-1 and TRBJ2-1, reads KAGVTQTPRYLIKTRGQQVTLSCSPISGHRSVSWYQQTPGQGLQFLFEYFSETQRNKGNFPGRFSGRQFSNSRSEMNVSTLELGDSALYLCASSLEGRGPYYEQFFGPGTRLTVL.

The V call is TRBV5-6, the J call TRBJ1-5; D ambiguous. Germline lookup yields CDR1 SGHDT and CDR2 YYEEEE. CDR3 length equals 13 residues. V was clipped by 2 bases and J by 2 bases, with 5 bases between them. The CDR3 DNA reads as TGTGCCAGCAGCTTTCAGGGCAATCAGCCCCAGCATTTT. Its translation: CASSFQGNQPQHF.

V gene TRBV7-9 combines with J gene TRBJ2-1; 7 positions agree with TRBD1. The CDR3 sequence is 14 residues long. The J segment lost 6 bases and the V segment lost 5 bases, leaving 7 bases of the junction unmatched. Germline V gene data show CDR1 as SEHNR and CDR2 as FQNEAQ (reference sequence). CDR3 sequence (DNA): TGTGCCAGCAGCCCCTCGGACAGGTTCAATGAGCAGTTCTTC. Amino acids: CASSPSDRFNEQFF.

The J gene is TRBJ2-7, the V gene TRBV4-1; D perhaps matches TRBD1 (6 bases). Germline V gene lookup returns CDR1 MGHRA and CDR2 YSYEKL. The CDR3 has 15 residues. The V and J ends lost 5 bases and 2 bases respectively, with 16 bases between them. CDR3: CASSSRQDWAYEQYF. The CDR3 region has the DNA TGCGCCAGCAGCTCCCGACAGGACTGGGCCTACGAGCAGTACTTC.

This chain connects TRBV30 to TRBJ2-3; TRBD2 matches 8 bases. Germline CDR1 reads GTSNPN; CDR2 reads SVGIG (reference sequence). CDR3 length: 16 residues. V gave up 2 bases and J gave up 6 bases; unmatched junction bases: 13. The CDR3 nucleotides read TGTGCCTGGAGTTCCGGAGCCGGGACTAGGGTGGATACGCAGTATTTT. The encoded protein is CAWSSGAGTRVDTQYF.

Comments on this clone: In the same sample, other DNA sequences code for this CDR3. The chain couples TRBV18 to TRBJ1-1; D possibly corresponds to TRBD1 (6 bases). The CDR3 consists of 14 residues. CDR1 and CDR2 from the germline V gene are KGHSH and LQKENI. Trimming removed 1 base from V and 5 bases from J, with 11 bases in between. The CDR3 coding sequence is TGTGCCAGCTCACCACAGGGGGTAGGGACTGAAGCTTTCTTT. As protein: CASSPQGVGTEAFF. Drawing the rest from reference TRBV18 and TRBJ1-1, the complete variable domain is NAGVMQNPRHLVRRRGQEARLRCSPMKGHSHVYWYRQLPEEGLKFMVYLQKENIIDESGMPKERFSAEFPKEGPSILRIQQVVRGDSAAYFCASSPQGVGTEAFFGQGTRLTVV.

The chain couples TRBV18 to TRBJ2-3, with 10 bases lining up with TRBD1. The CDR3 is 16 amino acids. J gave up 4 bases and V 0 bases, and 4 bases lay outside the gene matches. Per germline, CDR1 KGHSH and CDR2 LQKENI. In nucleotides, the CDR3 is TGTGCCAGCTCACCACCGAGGACAGGGGGAGCAGATACGCAGTATTTT. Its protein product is CASSPPRTGGADTQYF.